The rows below give T cell receptor beta chains drawn from one sample of a study of OX40 agonist ivuxolimab in advanced cancers. Some clones are missing from TCRdb's copy, which holds only in-frame ones; the method was immunoSEQ multiplex PCR. The sample contains about 83,000 clones, roughly 85% of which appear only once. Material: CD4+ or CD8+ T cells sorted from blood, obtained in a trial of the OX40 agonist ivuxolimab. Receptors were obtained from an adult with an advanced solid tumor such as melanoma, head and neck, liver or kidney cancer. Each CDR3 is given with its conserved first and last residue. Fields, in order: V gene, D gene, clone size, J gene, CDR3 protein, CDR3 DNA. D genes are given only for firm matches. The listing skips clone size in some rows; elsewhere it reads once, few, many or a size class.

TRBV5-8,-,-,TRBJ2-1,CASSTMDFRSSYNEQFF,TGTGCCAGCAGCACAATGGACTTTCGGAGCTCCTACAATGAGCAGTTCTTC
TRBV7-2,TRBD2,once,TRBJ2-1,CASSSVTSGGGYEQFF,TGTGCCAGCAGCTCAGTGACTAGCGGGGGTGGCTATGAGCAGTTCTTC
TRBV27,-,-,TRBJ2-3,CASRRLETDTQYF,TGTGCCAGCAGAAGGTTAGAAACAGATACGCAGTATTTT
TRBV18,TRBD1,-,TRBJ2-3,CASSPPGTGSTDTQYF,TGTGCCAGCTCACCACCCGGGACAGGGAGTACAGATACGCAGTATTTT
TRBV6-1,TRBD1,-,TRBJ2-2,CASSERGGGHGELFF,TGTGCCAGCAGTGAAAGAGGGGGCGGGCACGGGGAGCTGTTTTTT
TRBV7-6,-,-,TRBJ2-2,CASSRYRLRDTGELFF,TGTGCCAGCAGCCGATACAGGTTAAGGGACACCGGGGAGCTGTTTTTT
TRBV5-1,TRBD2,-,TRBJ2-7,CASSLAAGGRDEQYF,TGCGCCAGCAGCTTGGCGGCGGGGGGCCGCGACGAGCAGTACTTC
TRBV20-1,-,-,TRBJ1-2,CSATDGYGYTF,TGCAGTGCTACGGACGGCTATGGCTACACCTTC
TRBV5-4,TRBD1,few,TRBJ2-7,CASSLAGDRSRYEQYF,TGTGCCAGCAGCCTCGCCGGGGACAGGTCGAGGTACGAGCAGTACTTC
TRBV5-4,-,-,TRBJ1-5,CASSLDQQPQHF,TGTGCCAGCAGCTTGGACCAACAGCCCCAGCATTTT
TRBV7-2,-,-,TRBJ1-5,CATAFKGDSNQPQHF,TGTGCCACCGCTTTTAAGGGGGATAGCAATCAGCCCCAGCATTTT
TRBV6-5,-,-,TRBJ2-3,CASRKGGGADTQYF,TGTGCCAGCCGTAAGGGGGGGGGCGCGGATACGCAGTATTTT
TRBV9,TRBD2,-,TRBJ2-3,CASSAGTSVTDTQYF,TGTGCCAGCAGTGCCGGGACTAGCGTGACAGATACGCAGTATTTT
TRBV2,-,-,TRBJ2-1,CARSGGETYNEQFF,TGTGCCAGGTCGGGCGGGGAAACCTACAATGAGCAGTTCTTC
TRBV4-1,TRBD2,-,TRBJ2-1,CASSHAGLAGAVYNEQFF,TGCGCCAGCAGCCACGCGGGACTAGCGGGGGCCGTTTACAATGAGCAGTTCTTC
TRBV7-9,-,-,TRBJ1-2,CASSLEAALKAGYTF,TGTGCCAGCAGCTTAGAGGCAGCCCTTAAGGCTGGCTACACCTTC
TRBV18,-,-,TRBJ1-1,CASSTMPGAEAFF,TGTGCCAGCTCAACCATGCCTGGGGCTGAAGCTTTCTTT
TRBV6-6,TRBD1,-,TRBJ1-4,CASRQGGEKLFF,TGTGCCAGCCGTCAGGGGGGGGAAAAACTGTTTTTT
TRBV5-1,-,-,TRBJ1-4,CASSTEGVVSGKLFF,TGCGCCAGCAGCACCGAGGGGGTAGTTAGCGGAAAACTGTTTTTT
TRBV27,-,-,TRBJ2-5,CASSFAGIGKGTQYF,TGTGCCAGCAGTTTCGCCGGGATTGGGAAGGGGACCCAGTACTTC
TRBV9,-,-,TRBJ2-6,CASSVLTSGANVLTF,TGTGCCAGCAGCGTGCTGACCTCTGGGGCCAACGTCCTGACTTTC
TRBV27,TRBD2,few,TRBJ2-1,CASSLTGRGGYNEQFF,TGTGCCAGCAGTTTAACCGGGCGGGGGGGATACAATGAGCAGTTCTTC
TRBV19,-,-,TRBJ1-4,CASAPGRRGEKLFF,TGTGCCAGTGCCCCGGGACGGCGGGGTGAAAAACTGTTTTTT
TRBV4-2,-,-,TRBJ2-6,CASSQEGGTGANVLTF,TGTGCCAGCAGCCAAGAGGGGGGAACTGGGGCCAACGTCCTGACTTTC
TRBV27,TRBD1,-,TRBJ2-1,CASSLKPGGSYNEQFF,TGTGCCAGCAGTTTAAAGCCAGGGGGCTCCTACAATGAGCAGTTCTTC
TRBV5-1,-,-,TRBJ1-1,CASSLPGDEAFF,TGCGCCAGCAGCCTCCCCGGAGATGAAGCTTTCTTT
TRBV10-3,TRBD1,once,TRBJ1-6,CAINQGGHSPLHF,TGTGCCATCAACCAGGGGGGTCATTCACCCCTCCACTTT
TRBV27,TRBD1,once,TRBJ1-4,CASSSYGQGLLFF,TGTGCCAGCAGTTCTTACGGACAGGGGCTCCTTTTTTTT
TRBV30,TRBD1,once,TRBJ2-1,CAWSLWPTGNEQFF,TGTGCCTGGAGTCTGTGGCCGACAGGGAATGAGCAGTTCTTC
TRBV11-2,TRBD2,-,TRBJ2-3,CASSFSGGVSGTDTQYF,TGTGCCAGCAGCTTCAGCGGGGGGGTTTCAGGCACAGATACGCAGTATTTT
TRBV11-2,-,-,TRBJ2-7,CASSLGDLYEQYF,TGTGCCAGCAGCTTAGGGGACCTCTACGAGCAGTACTTC
TRBV30,-,few,TRBJ2-5,CAWSWAKAETQYF,TGTGCCTGGAGTTGGGCAAAAGCGGAGACCCAGTACTTC
TRBV5-6,TRBD1,-,TRBJ2-5,CASSKDRKGAQETQYF,TGTGCCAGCAGCAAGGACAGGAAGGGGGCACAAGAGACCCAGTACTTC
TRBV5-1,-,-,TRBJ2-5,CASSLTGDANGETQYF,TGCGCCAGCAGCTTGACAGGTGACGCCAACGGGGAGACCCAGTACTTC
TRBV10-2,-,-,TRBJ1-4,CASSDQGRGEKLFF,TGCGCCAGCAGTGATCAGGGCCGCGGAGAAAAACTGTTTTTT